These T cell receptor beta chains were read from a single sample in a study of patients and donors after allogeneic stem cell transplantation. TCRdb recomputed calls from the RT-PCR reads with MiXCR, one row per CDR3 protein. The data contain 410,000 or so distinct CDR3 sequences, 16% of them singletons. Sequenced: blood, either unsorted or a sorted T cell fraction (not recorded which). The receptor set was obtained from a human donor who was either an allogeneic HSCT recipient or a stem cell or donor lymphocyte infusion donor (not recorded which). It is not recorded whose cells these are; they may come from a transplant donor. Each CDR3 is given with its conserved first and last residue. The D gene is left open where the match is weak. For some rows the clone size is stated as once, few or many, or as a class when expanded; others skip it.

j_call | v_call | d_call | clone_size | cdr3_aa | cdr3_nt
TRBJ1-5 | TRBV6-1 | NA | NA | CASSEGTWGSQPQHF | TGTGCCAGCAGTGAAGGGACATGGGGAAGTCAGCCCCAGCATTTT
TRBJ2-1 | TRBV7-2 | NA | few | CASSSRSGSNEQFF | TGTGCCAGCAGCTCAAGATCAGGGAGCAATGAGCAGTTCTTC
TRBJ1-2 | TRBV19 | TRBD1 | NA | CASSPPGQVNGYTF | TGTGCCAGTAGCCCTCCGGGACAGGTGAATGGCTACACCTTC
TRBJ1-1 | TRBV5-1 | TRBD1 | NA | CASSLAGQGVVEAFF | TGCGCCAGCAGCTTGGCCGGCCAGGGGGTGGTTGAAGCTTTCTTT
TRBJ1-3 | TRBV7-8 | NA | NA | CASSPLLRRGNTIYF | TGTGCCAGCAGCCCACTATTGAGGCGAGGAAACACCATATATTTT
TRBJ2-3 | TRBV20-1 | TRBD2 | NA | CSGTSGLRDTQYF | TGCAGTGGGACTAGCGGGTTGAGAGATACGCAGTATTTT
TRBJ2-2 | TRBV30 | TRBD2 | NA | CAWSVLLRKRGGPGELFF | TGTGCCTGGAGTGTACTCCTCCGGAAGCGGGGGGGCCCCGGGGAGCTGTTTTTT
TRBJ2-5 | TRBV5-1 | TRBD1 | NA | CASSSTTGGVRETQYF | TGCGCCAGCAGCTCGACGACAGGGGGCGTGAGGGAGACCCAGTACTTC
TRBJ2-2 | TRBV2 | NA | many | CASSENRARGPGELFF | TGTGCCAGCAGTGAAAACCGTGCGCGTGGCCCCGGGGAGCTGTTTTTT
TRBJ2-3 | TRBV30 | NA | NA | CAGSVGGTDTQYF | TGTGCCGGGAGTGTAGGGGGGACAGATACGCAGTATTTT
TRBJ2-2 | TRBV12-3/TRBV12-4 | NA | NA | CASRRQGRPGELFF | TGTGCCAGCAGGCGTCAGGGGAGGCCCGGGGAGCTGTTTTTT
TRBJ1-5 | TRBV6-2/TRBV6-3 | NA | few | CASSRGRRSNQPQHF | TGTGCCAGCAGTCGCGGACGGAGGTCAAATCAGCCCCAGCATTTT
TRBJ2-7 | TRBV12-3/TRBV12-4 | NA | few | CASKKRAGLTSYEQYF | TGTGCCAGCAAAAAAAGGGCGGGACTCACTTCCTACGAGCAGTACTTC